The T cell receptor beta chain described here comes from a study of cytomegalovirus exposure and HLA in healthy donors (dated by TCRdb to about 2017). Context from the whole study: An earlier analysis of about 560 of the donors reported over 250 Gb of sequence data and 117 million unique TCR beta sequences obtained from about 179 million T cells. To predict cytomegalovirus infection status, the study brought together high-throughput TCR immunosequencing, statistical association of individual TCRs with disease status, and machine learning. HLA typing covered class I and class II loci at four-digit resolution. The study used immunosequencing to profile the T cell repertoires of under 700 subjects and linked those repertoires to cytomegalovirus serostatus. A later analysis re-analyzed previously published TCR beta repertoires from roughly 690 donors and added high-resolution HLA genotyping to study TCR occurrence patterns. A later genetic analysis took genome-wide SNP genotypes for about three fifths of the 666 donors and used that subset as a discovery cohort. Of the approximately 400 genotyped donors, about 80% fell in the genetic ancestry cluster associated with self-reported Caucasian donors. An early release that covered around 590 HLA-typed donors contained approximately 300 gigabases of sequencing data and 75 million to 100 million unique TCR sequences. In the later analysis, no new phenotypic data were used to find candidate immune exposures; instead, reliance was placed on TCR beta sequences and their occurrence across donors. Roughly five DR-DQ haplotypes were treated as single units for association and clustering because of strong linkage in the cohort. Besides the first cohort of around 670 subjects, a separate validation cohort made up of over 95 different subjects was used. In an earlier analysis of 587 of the donors, high-throughput TCR beta sequencing was used to judge whether each TCR beta V gene segment behaved as functional or pseudogenic. The study was designed to test whether signatures of past pathogen exposure could be identified by cataloging public T cell receptors. The number of donors typed differed by locus, with roughly 620-630 for A, B, C, DRB1 and DQB1, around 500 for DQA1, 600 to 610 for DPA1, and around 450 for DPB1. All discovery cohort repertoires had been generated using a single sequencing platform. Alongside the repertoire data, information on donor age, sex, ethnicity and CMV serostatus was compiled. Among some 400 genotyped donors of the cohort, an average of around 240,000 unique TCR beta nucleotide sequences was sequenced per donor, of which about 18% were non-productive. Beyond this particular receptor, the publication reports: Some IMGT-functional V segments, including TRBV6-2 and TRBV6-3, could not be told apart with the 87-base-pair reads, so those segments were excluded. Broadly in line with IMGT annotations, most TCR beta V segments showed up in productive rearrangements about 87% or about 30% of the time in an earlier analysis of about 500 of the donors. In vitro tests confirmed that three of the cytomegalovirus-associated TCR beta chains recognize cytomegalovirus antigens. V-gene and J-gene trimming of TCR beta chains was associated with a missense DCLRE1C variant in a later genetic analysis, and the association was replicated in an independent cohort. Assigning TCR associations to individual alleles was difficult when HLA alleles, especially DR and DQ, strongly co-occurred. A cluster of highly shared sequence variants was judged likely to be a technical artifact of the sequencing pipeline. Most TCR sequences were observed very rarely across donors, whereas some public TCRs were present in many individuals. Because counts were too low, roughly 17 rarely observed V segments, including chromosome 9 orphons, were left out of the earlier analysis of 587 of the donors. In a later analysis, HLA-associated TCR beta chains showed more clonal expansion and lower generation probabilities than non-associated chains that were equally common. The classifier was reported to diagnose cytomegalovirus status with high specificity and sensitivity in both the original and validation cohorts. A further reported finding was that TCR beta sequences accurately predicted the HLA-A and HLA-B alleles for most subjects in the first cohort. A later analysis associated around 16,000 TCR beta sequences with specific HLA alleles at a false discovery rate of 0.05. Linkage disequilibrium might explain the correlated functional status among segregating V segments, but an unknown experimental factor could not be ruled out. It was suggested by the authors that the approach could potentially be generalized to other disease states and immunological phenotypes. According to a later analysis, parvovirus B19, influenza, CMV and Epstein-Barr virus appeared linked to several top co-occurrence clusters. HLA typing was unavailable for some donors at each locus, so association tests used only the typed subset. Sequencing depth was assumed to be roughly uniform across donors in the presence/absence analyses, though that assumption may not hold. For the cohort, immune exposure information was limited to CMV serostatus. Compared with the roughly 670-donor mean, donors in an Asian-associated ancestry cluster had fewer N-insertions in productive TCRs, according to a later genetic analysis. A total of 164 TCR beta chains were listed by the study as associated with cytomegalovirus. A later analysis found that most CMV-associated TCR beta chains appeared HLA-restricted, with HLA associations seemingly driven largely by CMV exposure. Only TCR beta chains were sequenced in this cohort, and the absence of alpha or paired-chain data limited detectable features. A later analysis found that TCR association rates varied across HLA loci, with DRB1 alleles showing the most associated TCRs and HLA-C alleles the fewest.

Germline trimming amounts to 4 bases on V and 5 bases on J, with 1 as the count of junction bases outside the gene matches. From the cysteine through the phenylalanine, the CDR3 covers 12 amino acids. Only the CDR3 DNA stays, 36 bases, in frame from base 1. The germline V gene supplies CDR1 SNHLY and CDR2 FYNNEI. This clone was observed a single time. Its recognized antigen is unknown. One base away there is no much larger clone; base qualities are not given. Receptor amplification or capture employed the immunoSEQ multiplex PCR assay. For the multiplex PCR, a mixture combining 60 forward primers for TCR Vbeta segments and 13 reverse primers for TCR Jbeta segments was used. Amplification of the CDR3 region of rearranged TCR beta genes was performed with a multiplex PCR assay on genomic DNA. The amplified TCR beta libraries were sequenced on the Illumina HiSeq System as 87-base-pair reads. In the authors' own workflow: Across the 500 to 750 repertoires, a later analysis counted tens of millions of unique TCR beta chains, roughly 11 million of which were shared by at least two donors. Raw reads were error-corrected and collapsed into unique sequences with a nearest-neighbor algorithm that merged closely related sequences to remove PCR and sequencing errors. V, D and J gene segments were assigned by aligning CDR3 sequences to IMGT reference sequences. For a sequence to be retained, a match of at least six nucleotides to both a V gene segment and a J gene segment was required. A rearrangement was called productive if the CDR3 had no stop codons and remained in frame with V and J, and every other rearrangement was called non-productive. CDR3 was defined by IMGT convention, running from the second conserved V-encoded cysteine to the conserved J-encoded phenylalanine. Sequences without an unambiguous match to a single V gene segment were excluded from the earlier analysis of 450 to 650 of the donors. In an earlier analysis of around 590 of the donors, a V segment was called functional when productive rearrangements were above 56.7%, and segregating when the standard deviation between donors exceeded 5%. To diagnose cytomegalovirus status from the catalog of TCR beta chain sequences, a statistical classification framework was built. In a later analysis, V and J genes were assigned by comparing TCR nucleotide sequences against IMGT/GENE-DB human TR gene sequences. The TCRdist pipeline was used in a later analysis to assign CDR3 sequences and most-parsimonious VDJ recombination scenarios. In a later analysis, each TCR beta chain was defined by its CDR3 amino acid sequence together with its V-gene family, and reads without a unique V-gene family were excluded. To address suspected cross-contamination and a sequencing artifact, a later analysis removed several hundred highly shared, low-generation-probability nucleotide sequences. In a later analysis, a clonal expansion index was calculated for each public chain from normalized within-repertoire ranks of inferred template counts. Generation probabilities in a later analysis came from a VDJ recombination model fitted to out-of-frame rearrangements, and those results were checked against IGoR. In a later analysis, hypergeometric tests were used to score TCR-TCR, TCR-HLA and TCR-CMV co-occurrence, with a repertoire-size bias correction applied to TCR pairs. To estimate false discovery rates, a later analysis permuted the HLA or CMV assignments 20 times. In a later analysis, co-occurring TCRs were grouped using DBSCAN, with TCRdist sequence similarity added in when clustering inside HLA-allele-positive subsets. Repertoires with fewer than 30,000 or more than 120,000 public chains were left out of co-occurrence clustering, as were five repertoires with anomalous nucleotide sharing. As stored in TCRdb, this immuneACCESS dataset retains in-frame rearrangements with V and J assigned. A fraction of the clones does not appear; measured against another copy, unresolved V genes explain less than half of the discrepancy, and the remainder lacks a known reason. The DNA gave D and trimming, while V, J and clone size come from that table. The sample table contains 150,000 or so clones; only one count was recorded for around 77% of them. Clones ranked in the top ten supply around 1% of the sample.

The cohort was made up of 666 healthy bone marrow donors. All cohort members were sampled while nominally healthy, although unrecorded immune exposures were likely present. The donor tested CMV seronegative and was one of the 352 seronegative cohort members. A peripheral blood sample was provided by each donor, and peripheral blood mononuclear cells were used for TCR beta sequencing. Genomic DNA was extracted from the blood cell samples with the Qiagen DNeasy Blood Extraction Kit. The sequencing sample was made of PBMCs. The sequence was obtained from a woman aged 40 to 50 in good health and CMV-seronegative. This chain joins TRBV2 to TRBJ1-1, and 7 junctional nucleotides match TRBD1. The CDR3 amino acid sequence is: CASSGQGTEAFF. The DNA sequence is TGTGCCAGCAGTGGACAGGGAACTGAAGCTTTCTTT.